The present T cell receptor (beta chain) was sequenced within a study of cytomegalovirus exposure and HLA in healthy donors. The donors were part of the validation cohort of 100 to 150 subjects. That cohort was separate from the first cohort, which comprised roughly 670 subjects. Repertoires were generated with immunoSEQ multiplex PCR, while TCRdb's copy carries only in-frame clones and drops some. The sample comprises some 170,000 clones, 86% of which are singletons, and 2% to 2.5% rests with the top ten. Trimming at V came to 4 bases and at J to 3 bases, leaving 16 bases not matched to a gene. From germline, CDR1 is SGDLS and CDR2 YYNGEE. CDR3 length: 17 amino acids.

Sequencing was done on a sample of PBMCs. The clonotype comes from a woman in her late teens or twenties in good health and CMV-seronegative. This rearrangement joins TRBV9 to TRBJ2-7; 7 bases are shared with TRBD2. CDR3 nucleotides: TGTGCCAGCAGCTCGGGGGGTTTGTGGTCCCTCAACTACGAGCAGTACTTC. Amino acids: CASSSGGLWSLNYEQYF.